This TCR beta chain was found in a study of neoadjuvant nivolumab and ipilimumab in lung cancer. Study-level points and caveats: Compared with tumor-adjacent uninvolved lung, resected tumors showed greater richness and clonality. TCR clonality did not significantly correlate with pathologic tumor regression.

The protocol was immunoSEQ multiplex PCR, while the TCRdb copy is restricted to in-frame clones and leaves out a portion. The sample lists roughly 32,000 clones, more than 85% occurring once. The V end was cut by 3 bases, the J end by 3 bases, with 12 bases between. The CDR3 totals 15 residues. Germline loops: CDR1 MGHRA, CDR2 YSYEKL. In the case of this clone: Its antigen is unknown.

The sequenced sample was peripheral blood, obtained after neoadjuvant nivolumab, alone or with ipilimumab, at or shortly before surgery. This chain joins TRBV4-1 and TRBJ1-5; D ambiguous. This receptor was taken from an adult with non-small cell lung cancer. The CDR3 reads CASSHYTGFNQPQHF. DNA for the CDR3: TGCGCCAGCAGCCATTACACGGGGTTCAATCAGCCCCAGCATTTT.